These T cell receptor beta chains were read from a single sample in a study of T cell responses to AZD1222 COVID-19 vaccine. Generated by immunoSEQ multiplex PCR, the TCRdb table keeps only in-frame clones and is missing some. The data hold roughly 150,000 clones, with about nine tenths observed a single time. The specimen comprised peripheral blood, sampled on day 0 of AZD1222 vaccination. All receptors come from an adult in good health. The CDR3 runs from the conserved cysteine through the conserved F or W. Rows may omit the clone size; those that give it use once, few, many or a size class.

V	size	J	CDR3
TRBV28	.	TRBJ1-1	CASSFFENTEAFF
TRBV9	.	TRBJ2-5	CASSPHPGQETQYF
TRBV25-1	.	TRBJ2-2	CASSDPPGELFF
TRBV6-5	.	TRBJ1-5	CASSWGVVNNQPQHF
TRBV29-1	.	TRBJ1-1	CSVYRGVEAFF
TRBV28	.	TRBJ2-2	CASSRWRANTGELFF
TRBV5-1	.	TRBJ2-1	CASSWSIPGTGYNEQFF
TRBV30	.	TRBJ1-1	CAWKLVNTEAFF
TRBV30	few	TRBJ1-6	CAWRETGDYMGSPLHF
TRBV19	.	TRBJ1-2	CASSKDRAYGYTF
TRBV10-3	.	TRBJ1-2	CAISEVRGRGYTF
TRBV6-2/TRBV6-3	.	TRBJ2-2	CASSYGREPGTGELFF
TRBV19	.	TRBJ2-7	CASSSPGLAGGTYEQYF
TRBV27	.	TRBJ1-2	CASSEGSGGYTF
TRBV20-1	.	TRBJ2-7	CSASRASGRGQYF
TRBV27	.	TRBJ2-3	CASSLGVTDTQYF
TRBV29-1	.	TRBJ1-2	CSVGHFLTPQGISYGYTF
TRBV19	.	TRBJ2-1	CASSIGSLAGSGNEQFF
TRBV27	.	TRBJ2-1	CASSTYNEQFF
TRBV4-2	.	TRBJ2-5	CASSQGGGGAASGRILETQYF
TRBV13	.	TRBJ1-1	CASSLGLRREAFF
TRBV24-1	.	TRBJ2-7	CATSDLRDRGHQSSYEQYF
TRBV10-3	.	TRBJ1-1	CAISESLDTEAFF
TRBV7-8	few	TRBJ2-7	CASSLDTLDYEQYF
TRBV6-2/TRBV6-3	.	TRBJ1-5	CASSFGGHRNQPQHF
TRBV4-2	.	TRBJ2-3	CASSQVSWEGRGDTQYF
TRBV12-3/TRBV12-4	.	TRBJ2-1	CASRIRNEQFF
TRBV7-2	.	TRBJ2-5	CASSLGSGSIQETQYF
TRBV29-1	once	TRBJ2-5	CSVEDPRTGQETQYF
TRBV2	.	TRBJ2-3	CASSEEGDTQYF
TRBV27	.	TRBJ2-1	CASSLDWRVAYNEQFF
TRBV19	.	TRBJ1-2	CASSLTPNYGYTF
TRBV4-2	.	TRBJ2-7	CASSQDPSGAGEQYF
TRBV7-2	.	TRBJ2-2	CASSRTSGISAGELFF
TRBV7-9	once	TRBJ2-3	CASSSVAGNTDTQYF
TRBV19	.	TRBJ1-2	CASSPRQGVGGYTF
TRBV11-2	.	TRBJ2-5	CASSLVEISGSGETQYF
TRBV6-5	once	TRBJ2-1	CASSNRDPRSHEQFF
TRBV6-2/TRBV6-3	.	TRBJ1-2	CASSPGHPNYGYTF